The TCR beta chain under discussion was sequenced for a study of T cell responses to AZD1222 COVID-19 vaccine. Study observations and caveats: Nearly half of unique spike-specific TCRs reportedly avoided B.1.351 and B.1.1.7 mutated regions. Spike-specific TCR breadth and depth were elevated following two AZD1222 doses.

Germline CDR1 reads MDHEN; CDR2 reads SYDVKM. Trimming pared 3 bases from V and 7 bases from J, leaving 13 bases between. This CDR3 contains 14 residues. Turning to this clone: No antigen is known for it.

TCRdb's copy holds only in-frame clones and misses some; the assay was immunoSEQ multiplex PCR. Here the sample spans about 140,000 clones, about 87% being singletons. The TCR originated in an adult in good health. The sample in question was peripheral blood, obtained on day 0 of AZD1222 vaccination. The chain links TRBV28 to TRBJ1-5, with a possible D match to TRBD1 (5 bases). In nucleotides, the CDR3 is TGTGCCAGCAGTTTTGGGGGGGATGGGCAGCCCCAGCATTTT. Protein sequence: CASSFGGDGQPQHF.